Listed below are T cell receptor beta chains from one sample, sequenced in a study of blood T cell repertoires in COVID-19. Sequencing used immunoSEQ multiplex PCR; TCRdb keeps in-frame clones, though not all of them. Of more than 300,000 clones in the sample, 87% were seen once. Sequencing used peripheral blood. All receptors derive from a woman between 45 and 65 years old with COVID-19, enrolled during active disease. CDR3s include the opening cysteine and the closing phenylalanine or tryptophan. D genes are given only for firm matches. For some rows the clone size is stated as once, few or many, or as a class when expanded; others skip it.

clone size: NA
J gene: TRBJ2-1
D gene: TRBD2
V gene: TRBV6-2/TRBV6-3
CDR3 protein: CASSYHGTSGRVDEQFF
CDR3 DNA: TGTGCCAGCAGTTACCACGGGACTAGCGGGAGGGTCGATGAGCAGTTCTTC

clone size: once
J gene: TRBJ2-1
D gene: TRBD2
V gene: TRBV7-3
CDR3 protein: CASSTGTSSYNEQFF
CDR3 DNA: TGTGCCAGCAGTACGGGGACTAGCAGTTACAATGAGCAGTTCTTC

clone size: once
J gene: TRBJ1-1
D gene: NA
V gene: TRBV10-3
CDR3 protein: CAISGGGEVAFF
CDR3 DNA: TGTGCCATCAGTGGGGGCGGGGAGGTAGCTTTCTTT

clone size: NA
J gene: TRBJ2-7
D gene: NA
V gene: TRBV6-5
CDR3 protein: CASIRQPGVYEQYF
CDR3 DNA: TGTGCCAGCATCCGACAGCCTGGGGTCTACGAGCAGTACTTC

clone size: NA
J gene: TRBJ1-1
D gene: NA
V gene: TRBV2
CDR3 protein: CASQNTEAFF
CDR3 DNA: TGTGCCAGCCAGAACACTGAAGCTTTCTTT

clone size: NA
J gene: TRBJ1-5
D gene: TRBD1
V gene: TRBV7-2
CDR3 protein: CASSRDRGEQPQHF
CDR3 DNA: TGTGCCAGCAGCCGTGACAGGGGGGAACAGCCCCAGCATTTT

clone size: NA
J gene: TRBJ2-7
D gene: NA
V gene: TRBV7-8
CDR3 protein: CASSLAYSTYEQYF
CDR3 DNA: TGTGCCAGCAGCTTAGCGTACAGTACCTACGAGCAGTACTTC

clone size: once
J gene: TRBJ1-2
D gene: NA
V gene: TRBV18
CDR3 protein: CASSPQRVHYGYTF
CDR3 DNA: TGTGCCAGCTCACCGCAGCGGGTACACTATGGCTACACCTTC

clone size: NA
J gene: TRBJ2-2
D gene: NA
V gene: TRBV9
CDR3 protein: CASSVGGSRAGELFF
CDR3 DNA: TGTGCCAGCTCCGTAGGAGGGAGTCGGGCCGGGGAGCTGTTTTTT

clone size: NA
J gene: TRBJ2-5
D gene: TRBD1
V gene: TRBV19
CDR3 protein: CASSIYNRGELETQYF
CDR3 DNA: TGTGCCAGTAGTATTTACAACAGGGGGGAATTGGAGACCCAGTACTTC

clone size: NA
J gene: TRBJ2-1
D gene: TRBD2
V gene: TRBV7-3
CDR3 protein: CASSSTSGSSYNEQFF
CDR3 DNA: TGTGCCAGCAGCTCGACTAGCGGGAGCTCCTACAATGAGCAGTTCTTC

clone size: NA
J gene: TRBJ2-2
D gene: NA
V gene: TRBV7-9
CDR3 protein: CASTKDGGRGTGELFF
CDR3 DNA: TGTGCCAGCACCAAAGACGGGGGAAGAGGGACCGGGGAGCTGTTTTTT